These 11 T cell receptor beta chains were all obtained from the same sample, sequenced in a study of response to subunit inactivated influenza vaccine. TCRdb processed the RT-PCR reads anew with MiXCR; each CDR3 protein has one entry. The table has a few hundred thousand distinct CDR3 sequences, roughly 22% seen once. Source: PBMCs from blood, taken less than 22 months after vaccination. These receptors originate from a man aged 50 to 69 who received an inactivated influenza vaccine.

V is TRBV5-8 and J is TRBJ1-3; D gene uncertain. V was pared by 1 base and J by 9 bases, with 11 bases between. CDR1 is SGHTS, CDR2 YDEGEE, per germline. The CDR3 runs to 13 residues. For the CDR3, the DNA is TGTGCCAGCAGCTTGAGTGGGCTCGGCACCATATATTTT. Translating gives CASSLSGLGTIYF.

This chain uses TRBV20-1 with TRBJ1-6, with unresolved D. Germline V gives CDR1 DFQATT, CDR2 SNEGSKA (reference sequence). The CDR3 extends over 14 amino acids. Trimming removed 2 bases from V and 8 bases from J, with 13 bases in between. The CDR3 here is CSARFQRPDSPLHF. In DNA, the CDR3 is TGCAGTGCTAGATTCCAGCGGCCGGATTCACCCCTCCACTTT.

The chain is built from TRBV7-3 and TRBJ2-3; no firm D call. V lost 6 bases and J lost 4, with 11 bases in between. Germline V gene sequence: CDR1 SGHTA, CDR2 FQGTGA. This CDR3 is built from 13 residues. The CDR3 protein is CASSQDPADTQYF. CDR3 nucleotide sequence: TGTGCCAGCAGTCAAGACCCGGCAGATACGCAGTATTTT. Full variable domain (rest looked up from reference TRBV7-3 and TRBJ2-3): GAGVSQTPSNKVTEKGKYVELRCDPISGHTALYWYRQSLGQGPEFLIYFQGTGAADDSGLPNDRFFAVRPEGSVSTLKIQRTERGDSAVYLCASSQDPADTQYFGPGTRLTVL.

This clonotype showed up many times. CDR3 residues: CAIGIAGNNEQFF. Written as DNA, the CDR3 is TGTGCCATCGGGATAGCGGGGAACAATGAGCAGTTCTTC. The genes are TRBV10-3 and TRBJ2-1; TRBD2 aligns across 8 bases. The CDR3 totals 13 residues. Germline CDR1 is ENHRY and CDR2 is SYGVKD. The J segment lost 5 bases and the V segment lost 8 bases, leaving 5 bases of the junction unmatched.

This clonotype was seen more than once but under ten times. The chain uses TRBV18 and TRBJ2-3; D remains unclear. Trimming cost V 3 bases and J 0 bases, with 16 bases left between them. The CDR3 consists of 17 residues. The germline V gene encodes CDR1 KGHSH and CDR2 LQKENI. CDR3 region: CASSPSRRSSSTDTQYF. In DNA form, the CDR3 reads TGTGCCAGCTCACCGTCTCGACGAAGTTCTAGCACAGATACGCAGTATTTT.

This clonotype was counted many times. The V and J genes are TRBV12-3 or TRBV12-4 and TRBJ1-1; the match to TRBD1 covers 7 bases. Trimming cost V 5 bases and J 8 bases; bases outside gene matches: 5. This CDR3 contains 12 residues. Written as DNA, the CDR3 is TGTGCCAGCAGTCCGGGACAGCGCGAAGCTTTCTTT. Its protein is CASSPGQREAFF.

This rearrangement joins TRBV7-9 to TRBJ2-7; D perhaps matches TRBD2 (5 bases). V was pared by 8 bases and J by 5 bases, with 16 bases between. The germline gives CDR1 SEHNR, CDR2 FQNEAQ (reference sequence). The CDR3 loop spans 13 amino acids. The CDR3 region is CASGSGNFHEQYF. The CDR3 DNA follows: TGTGCCAGCGGAAGCGGCAATTTCCACGAGCAGTACTTC. The full variable domain, in which reference TRBV7-9 and TRBJ2-7 provide the parts outside the CDR3, is DTGVSQNPRHKITKRGQNVTFRCDPISEHNRLYWYRQTLGQGPEFLTYFQNEAQLEKSRLLSDRFSAERPKGSFSTLEIQRTEQGDSAMYLCASGSGNFHEQYFGPGTRLTVT.

This clonotype was seen a handful of times. The genes are TRBV2 and TRBJ1-5, with D unresolved. Germline assignment: CDR1 SNHLY and CDR2 FYNNEI. This CDR3 is 16 amino acids long. The V and J ends lost 7 bases and 1 base respectively, with 17 bases between them. CDR3: CASTSLPQGSNQPQHF. DNA of the CDR3: TGTGCCAGCACCTCTCTCCCCCAAGGAAGCAATCAGCCCCAGCATTTT.

This clonotype was detected a few times. CDR3 residues: CSARDPGGVDNEQFF. The CDR3 coding sequence is TGCAGTGCTAGAGATCCAGGGGGCGTCGACAATGAGCAGTTCTTC. The V gene is TRBV20-1, the J gene TRBJ2-1; 8 bases match TRBD1. Germline CDR1 reads DFQATT; CDR2 reads SNEGSKA (reference sequence). The CDR3 is 15 residues long. After removal of 0 bases from V and 5 bases from J, the junction contained 6 bases not matched to a gene.

V and J are TRBV30 and TRBJ2-7; 11 bases line up with TRBD2. V dropped 7 bases and J dropped 6; count of bases not matched to a gene: 8. Germline CDR1 is GTSNPN and CDR2 is SVGIG (reference sequence). This CDR3 is 13 amino acids long. The CDR3 is CAFGGLAGVEQYF. The DNA of the CDR3 is TGTGCCTTCGGAGGACTAGCGGGTGTCGAGCAGTACTTC.

The V and J genes are TRBV7-2 and TRBJ1-1; D is ambiguous. The V and J ends lost 0 bases and 0 bases respectively, with 8 bases between them. The germline CDR1 and CDR2 sequences are SGHTA and FQGNSA. This CDR3 is built from 15 residues. The CDR3 here is CASSLALGLNTEAFF. CDR3 DNA: TGTGCCAGCAGCTTAGCGTTAGGATTGAACACTGAAGCTTTCTTT.